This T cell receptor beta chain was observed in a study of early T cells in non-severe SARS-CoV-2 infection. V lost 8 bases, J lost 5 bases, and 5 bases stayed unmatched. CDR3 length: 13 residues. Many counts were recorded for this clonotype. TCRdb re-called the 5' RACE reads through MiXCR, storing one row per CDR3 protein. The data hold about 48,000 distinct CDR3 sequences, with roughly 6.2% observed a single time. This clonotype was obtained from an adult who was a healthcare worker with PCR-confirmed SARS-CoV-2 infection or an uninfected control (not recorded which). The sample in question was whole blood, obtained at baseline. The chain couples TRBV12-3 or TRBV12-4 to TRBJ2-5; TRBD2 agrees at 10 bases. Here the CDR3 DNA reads TGTGCCAGCGCACTAGCGGGAACGGAGACCCAGTACTTC. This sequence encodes CASALAGTETQYF.